This passage covers 28 T cell receptor beta chains from one sample sequenced in a study of cytomegalovirus exposure and HLA in healthy donors. The PCR used 60 Vbeta and 13 Jbeta primers. Assay used: immunoSEQ multiplex PCR; TCRdb lists only in-frame clones, some missing. The sample consists of 100,000 to 150,000 clones, around 9% of them appearing once. Sequencing was performed on PBMCs. The origin of the receptors is a middle-aged man in good health and CMV-seronegative.

V and J are TRBV4-3 and TRBJ1-1; 10 bases match TRBD1. V shed 1 base, J shed 4 bases, and the junction held 6 bases outside the gene matches. The germline CDR1 and CDR2 sequences are LGHNA and YSLEER. The CDR3 is 16 amino acids. CDR3 sequence (DNA): TGCGCCAGCAGCCAAGTTCCGGGACAGGGGACCACTGAAGCTTTCTTT. It encodes CASSQVPGQGTTEAFF.

The CDR3 DNA is TGTGCCACCAGCACAGGAACAGGGGGTTCCTACGAGCAGTACTTC. As protein: CATSTGTGGSYEQYF. The chain is built from TRBV15 and TRBJ2-5; TRBD1 matches 8 bases. Judging by the DNA end, TRBJ2-7 fits better; the J call may be wrong. Germline CDR1 reads LNHNV; CDR2 reads YYDKDF (reference sequence). This CDR3 has 15 residues.

The chain joins TRBV28 to TRBJ1-5; 10 bases map to TRBD1. There are 18 residues in the CDR3. CDR1 is MDHEN, CDR2 SYDVKM, per germline. V shed 5 bases and J 3 bases; nucleotides not matched to a gene: 13. Here the CDR3 DNA reads TGTGCCAGCAGTCACCCCCGCCCGGACAGGGGGGACAATCAGCCCCAGCATTTT. Translating it yields CASSHPRPDRGDNQPQHF. Full variable domain (rest looked up from reference TRBV28 and TRBJ1-5): DVKVTQSSRYLVKRTGEKVFLECVQDMDHENMFWYRQDPGLGLRLIYFSYDVKMKEKGDIPEGYSVSREKKERFSLILESASTNQTSMYLCASSHPRPDRGDNQPQHFGDGTRLSIL.

This rearrangement joins TRBV2 to TRBJ2-3, with D possibly being TRBD2 (6 bases). The CDR3 loop spans 15 amino acids. The germline V and J ends were trimmed by 2 bases and 6 bases, with 15 bases remaining between them. The V gene's germline CDR1 is SNHLY and CDR2 FYNNEI. The CDR3 is CASSEQLAKGDTQYF. In DNA form, the CDR3 reads TGTGCCAGCAGTGAACAACTAGCTAAGGGGGATACGCAGTATTTT.

The table lists this clone with a few counts. The chain joins TRBV30 to TRBJ2-7; D is perhaps TRBD1 (5 bases). This CDR3 spans 11 amino acids. From germline, CDR1 is GTSNPN and CDR2 SVGIG (reference sequence). With 5 bases removed from V and 4 bases from J, the gap between germline ends came to 9 bases. Here the CDR3 DNA reads TGTGCCTGGGGCCAGGGTTACGAGCAGTACTTC. Amino acid sequence: CAWGQGYEQYF.

CDR3 DNA: TGTGCCAGCAGTGAACGTACAGCTCAAACCGGGGAGCTGTTTTTT. Protein: CASSERTAQTGELFF. The J gene is TRBJ2-2, the V gene TRBV6-1; the D is unclear. V was pared by 2 bases and J by 5 bases, with 12 bases between. This CDR3 region has 15 residues. Germline V gives CDR1 MNHNS, CDR2 SASEGT.

This clone appeared a few times. The chain is built from TRBV7-2 and TRBJ2-2; D not resolved. The germline gives CDR1 SGHTA, CDR2 FQGNSA. The CDR3 has 17 residues. Trimming removed 2 bases from V and 2 bases from J, with 15 bases in between. CDR3 residues: CASSLYIRWPNTGELFF. The DNA for the CDR3 is TGTGCCAGCAGCTTATATATTCGATGGCCTAACACCGGGGAGCTGTTTTTT.

This clone was found a few times. The DNA for the CDR3 is TGTGCCAGCAGTGTCTCAGGGACTAGCGGGGGGGTCTCCTACGAGCAGTACTTC. It yields the protein CASSVSGTSGGVSYEQYF. This chain connects TRBV2 to TRBJ2-7; 16 nucleotides match TRBD2. The germline V gene has CDR1 SNHLY and CDR2 FYNNEI. Unmatched junction bases numbered 6, after V lost 4 bases and J lost 0 bases. The CDR3 has 18 amino acids.

A few counts support this clone. The chain recombines TRBV6-1 with TRBJ1-5, with 8 bases aligning to TRBD1. The J segment lost 0 bases and the V segment lost 6 bases, leaving 4 bases of the junction unmatched. The CDR3 consists of 15 residues. Germline CDR1 reads MNHNS; CDR2 reads SASEGT. CDR3 sequence (DNA): TGTGCCAGCAGCGGGACAGGCTATAGCAATCAGCCCCAGCATTTT. It yields the protein CASSGTGYSNQPQHF.

V usage is TRBV29-1 and J usage is TRBJ2-1; tentative D call: TRBD2 (6 bases). The CDR3 runs 16 residues. The germline V and J ends were trimmed by 0 bases and 5 bases, with 17 bases remaining between them. In germline, CDR1 is SQVTM, CDR2 ANQGSEA. The CDR3 loop is CSVEDRISGSNNEQFF. The DNA of the CDR3 is TGCAGCGTTGAAGATCGGATTAGCGGTTCAAACAATGAGCAGTTCTTC.

The CDR3 loop is CASSQGSDEQFF. The CDR3, as DNA: TGCGCCAGCAGCCAAGGGTCAGATGAGCAGTTCTTC. This rearrangement joins TRBV4-1 to TRBJ2-1, with D unclear. Trimming left V 1 base short and J 8 bases short, with 6 bases between. CDR1 is MGHRA and CDR2 is YSYEKL in the germline V gene. The CDR3 loop spans 12 amino acids.

Concerning this clone itself: A read error may produce the germline difference seen at one junction end. The same CDR3 is also encoded by other DNA sequences in this sample. The chain couples TRBV5-4 to TRBJ1-2, with 7 nucleotides matching TRBD1. The CDR3 totals 14 residues. CDR1 and CDR2 from the germline V gene are SGHNT and YYREEE (reference sequence). The DNA of the CDR3 is TGTGCCAGCAGCCCGGGACAGAACTTTTATGGCTACACCTTT. Translating gives CASSPGQNFYGYTF.

This clone turned up a few times. The V gene is TRBV6-6, the J gene TRBJ1-1; tentatively, D is TRBD1 (5 bases). The V end lost 4 bases, the J end lost 1 base, and 10 bases lay between the germline ends. The CDR3 extends over 14 amino acids. Per the germline V gene, CDR1 is MNHNY and CDR2 is SVGAGI (reference sequence). The CDR3 reads CASSFATGNTEAFF. The CDR3 DNA reads as TGTGCCAGCAGTTTCGCCACAGGGAACACTGAAGCTTTCTTT.

This clone turned up a few times. J is TRBJ2-3 and V is TRBV27; 11 nucleotides match TRBD2. Per the germline V gene, CDR1 is MNHEY and CDR2 is SMNVEV (reference sequence). The CDR3 totals 15 residues. V was pared by 2 bases and J by 6 bases, with 4 bases of the junction left unmatched. CDR3 DNA sequence: TGTGCCAGCAGTTTAGTACTAGCGGGGGCTGATACGCAGTATTTT. Its protein product is CASSLVLAGADTQYF.

This chain uses TRBV10-3 with TRBJ2-7; TRBD1 agrees at 7 bases. V was pared by 5 bases and J by 5 bases, with 3 bases of the junction left unmatched. The CDR3 is made up of 12 amino acids. Germline CDR1 ENHRY, CDR2 SYGVKD. The chain's CDR3 is CAISQTGNEQYF. The CDR3 bases are TGTGCCATCAGTCAGACAGGGAACGAGCAGTACTTC.

The rearrangement uses TRBV5-6 and TRBJ2-1, with a tentative D call TRBD1 (6 bases). The CDR3 is made up of 14 amino acids. V dropped 4 bases and J dropped 8 bases, with 16 bases sitting between them. CDR1 and CDR2 (germline): SGHDT, YYEEEE. CDR3 bases: TGTGCCAGCAGCACCGGGACAACCCCCCATGAGCAGTTCTTC. Translation gives CASSTGTTPHEQFF. The full variable domain, completed using reference TRBV5-6 and TRBJ2-1, is DAGVTQSPTHLIKTRGQQVTLRCSPKSGHDTVSWYQQALGQGPQFIFQYYEEEERQRGNFPDRFSGHQFPNYSSELNVNALLLGDSALYLCASSTGTTPHEQFFGPGTRLTVL.

This rearrangement joins TRBV7-9 to TRBJ2-1, with a tentative D call TRBD1 (5 bases). The CDR3 has 15 amino acids. V was clipped by 5 bases and J by 0 bases, with 11 bases between them. Germline V gene sequence: CDR1 SEHNR, CDR2 FQNEAQ (reference sequence). This CDR3 is CASSGRGRSYNEQFF. The DNA for the CDR3 is TGTGCCAGCAGCGGAAGGGGCCGCTCCTACAATGAGCAGTTCTTC.

V is TRBV6-1 and J is TRBJ1-2; no clear D gene. This CDR3 has 14 residues. Trimming shortened V by 1 base and J by 2 bases, and 8 bases separated the two germline ends. CDR1 is MNHNS and CDR2 is SASEGT in the germline V gene. CDR3 in DNA: TGTGCCAGCAGTGAAGGGGCAGTGAACTATGGCTACACCTTC. Translating gives CASSEGAVNYGYTF.

This clone has just a few counts. The rearrangement uses TRBV14 and TRBJ2-5; D perhaps matches TRBD2 (6 bases). The V and J ends lost 6 bases and 5 bases respectively, with 19 bases between them. From germline, CDR1 is SGHDN and CDR2 FVKESK. The CDR3 sequence is 15 residues long. The CDR3 sequence: CASSSMRGVSETQYF. The CDR3 DNA sequence: TGTGCCAGCAGTAGTATGCGGGGAGTTTCGGAGACCCAGTACTTC.

This clone was recorded a few times. The chain is built from TRBV18 and TRBJ1-2; D might be TRBD1 (6 bases). Germline V CDR1 and CDR2: KGHSH, LQKENI. The V end was cut by 0 bases, the J end by 4 bases, with 12 bases between. This CDR3 region has 15 residues. In DNA, the CDR3 is TGTGCCAGCTCACCACCGGAAGGGGGATTCTATGGCTACACCTTC. Translating it yields CASSPPEGGFYGYTF.

The V gene is TRBV7-9, the J gene TRBJ2-5, with 8 bases identical to TRBD1. Germline assignment: CDR1 SEHNR and CDR2 FQNEAQ (reference sequence). The CDR3 contains 15 residues. J gave up 5 bases and V 6 bases, and 11 bases lay outside the gene matches. Here the CDR3 reads CASRSTQGARETQYF. Written as DNA, the CDR3 is TGTGCCAGCAGGTCTACCCAGGGGGCACGGGAGACCCAGTACTTC.

This clone has a handful of counts. The CDR3 DNA sequence: TGCGCCAGCAGCTTGGCTCAGTTCTACGAGCAGTACTTC. Translated, it gives CASSLAQFYEQYF. The rearrangement uses TRBV5-1 and TRBJ2-7; no definite D call. Germline assignment: CDR1 SGHRS and CDR2 YFSETQ. V lost 0 bases and J lost 3, with 7 bases in between. This CDR3 is built from 13 residues. The entire variable domain, with the rest obtained from reference TRBV5-1 and TRBJ2-7, is as follows: KAGVTQTPRYLIKTRGQQVTLSCSPISGHRSVSWYQQTPGQGLQFLFEYFSETQRNKGNFPGRFSGRQFSNSRSEMNVSTLELGDSALYLCASSLAQFYEQYFGPGTRLTVT.

The rearrangement joins TRBV19 to TRBJ1-1; TRBD1 matches 7 bases. CDR1 and CDR2 from the germline V gene are LNHDA and SQIVND (reference sequence). J lost 4 bases, V lost 1 base, and 9 bases had no gene match. CDR3 size: 16 residues. The CDR3: CASSIAMGQLGTEAFF. The CDR3 coding sequence is TGTGCCAGTAGTATAGCTATGGGACAGTTGGGCACTGAAGCTTTCTTT. Using reference TRBV19 and TRBJ1-1 for the parts outside the CDR3, the full variable domain is DGGITQSPKYLFRKEGQNVTLSCEQNLNHDAMYWYRQDPGQGLRLIYYSQIVNDFQKGDIAEGYSVSREKKESFPLTVTSAQKNPTAFYLCASSIAMGQLGTEAFFGQGTRLTVV.

The chain joins TRBV10-1 to TRBJ2-2; 7 bases agree with TRBD2. Germline CDR1 and CDR2: WNHNN and SYGVQD (reference sequence). The CDR3 is 14 residues long. V was clipped by 7 bases and J by 3 bases; unmatched bases: 5. The CDR3 DNA follows: TGCGCCAGCAAACTAGCGATGGACACCGGGGAGCTGTTTTTT. It is translated as CASKLAMDTGELFF.

The V gene is TRBV19, the J gene TRBJ1-1; possibly TRBD1 for D (6 bases). The CDR3 is 14 residues long. Trimming removed 4 bases from V and 4 bases from J, with 13 bases in between. Germline CDR1 is LNHDA and CDR2 is SQIVND (reference sequence). CDR3 sequence: CASSSFQGSTEAFF. Here the CDR3 DNA reads TGTGCCAGTAGTAGCTTCCAGGGGTCCACTGAAGCTTTCTTT.

The table lists this clone with a few counts. The V call is TRBV7-9, the J call TRBJ1-1; the D is unclear. With 5 bases removed from V and 4 bases from J, the gap between germline ends came to 14 bases. Germline CDR1 reads SEHNR; CDR2 reads FQNEAQ (reference sequence). This CDR3 contains 14 residues. The CDR3 coding sequence is TGTGCCAGCAGCCCCGGAACGGAGGGCACTGAAGCTTTCTTT. Its translation: CASSPGTEGTEAFF.

J is TRBJ1-1 and V is TRBV19; D might be TRBD1 (6 bases). This CDR3 comprises 14 residues. V was shortened by 3 bases and J by 7 bases, with 15 bases between the two germline ends. Germline CDR1 reads LNHDA; CDR2 reads SQIVND (reference sequence). This chain's CDR3 is CASSIHRERSEAFF. CDR3 in DNA: TGTGCCAGTAGTATTCACAGGGAGAGGAGTGAAGCTTTCTTT. The complete variable domain, with remaining parts taken from reference TRBV19 and TRBJ1-1, reads DGGITQSPKYLFRKEGQNVTLSCEQNLNHDAMYWYRQDPGQGLRLIYYSQIVNDFQKGDIAEGYSVSREKKESFPLTVTSAQKNPTAFYLCASSIHRERSEAFFGQGTRLTVV.

This clone showed up just a few times. The rearrangement links TRBV7-8 to TRBJ1-2, with 9 bases fitting TRBD1. V was pared by 5 bases and J by 5 bases, with 3 bases of the junction left unmatched. Germline values: CDR1 SGHVS, CDR2 FQNEAQ. The CDR3 spans 13 residues. The DNA for the CDR3 is TGTGCCAGCAGCGACGGGACAGGGTATGGCTACACCTTC. It specifies CASSDGTGYGYTF.